Following are 27 T cell receptor beta chains from one sample sequenced in a study of cytomegalovirus exposure and HLA in healthy donors. 60 Vbeta and 13 Jbeta primers were used in PCR. Produced via immunoSEQ multiplex PCR; TCRdb's table is partial and in-frame only. In the table there are 150,000 to 200,000 clones, about 90% of which are singletons. Sequencing used PBMCs. The receptor set was obtained from a girl under three years old in good health and CMV-seronegative.

This chain uses TRBV9 with TRBJ1-2; no reliable D call. With 2 bases removed from V and 2 bases from J, the gap between germline ends came to 13 bases. Germline loops: CDR1 SGDLS, CDR2 YYNGEE. CDR3 length: 15 residues. This CDR3 is CASSVEDDLNYGYTF. Here the CDR3 DNA reads TGTGCCAGCAGCGTTGAGGATGACTTAAACTATGGCTACACCTTC. Full variable domain (remainder filled in from reference TRBV9 and TRBJ1-2): DSGVTQTPKHLITATGQRVTLRCSPRSGDLSVYWYQQSLDQGLQFLIQYYNGEERAKGNILERFSAQQFPDLHSELNLSSLELGDSALYFCASSVEDDLNYGYTFGSGTRLTVV.

This clone was counted once. V gene TRBV29-1 combines with J gene TRBJ1-1; 10 bases line up with TRBD1. Germline-derived CDR1 and CDR2 are SQVTM and ANQGSEA. V was pared by 4 bases and J by 4 bases, with 0 bases of the junction left unmatched. This CDR3 region has 12 residues. The DNA for the CDR3 is TGCAGCGTTGGGACAGGGGGCACTGAAGCTTTCTTT. Protein product: CSVGTGGTEAFF. The variable domain in full, completed from reference TRBV29-1 and TRBJ1-1, reads SAVISQKPSRDICQRGTSLTIQCQVDSQVTMMFWYRQQPGQSLTLIATANQGSEATYESGFVIDKFPISRPNLTFSTLTVSNMSPEDSSIYLCSVGTGGTEAFFGQGTRLTVV.

This rearrangement joins TRBV15 to TRBJ1-6, with 8 nucleotides matching TRBD1. Germline V CDR1 and CDR2: LNHNV, YYDKDF (reference sequence). Trimming removed 0 bases from V and 5 bases from J; junction bases left unmatched: 12. This CDR3 is 19 amino acids long. In DNA, the CDR3 is TGTGCCACCAGCAGAGATCTAAGGAGGGGACAGGTCCATAATTCACCCCTCCACTTT. Translated: CATSRDLRRGQVHNSPLHF. Full variable domain (rest looked up from reference TRBV15 and TRBJ1-6): DAMVIQNPRYQVTQFGKPVTLSCSQTLNHNVMYWYQQKSSQAPKLLFHYYDKDFNNEADTPDNFQSRRPNTSFCFLDIRSPGLGDTAMYLCATSRDLRRGQVHNSPLHFGNGTRLTVT.

The chain recombines TRBV25-1 with TRBJ2-1; TRBD2 might be the D (7 bases). This CDR3 is built from 18 residues. The V end lost 1 base, the J end lost 2 bases, and 18 bases lay between the germline ends. CDR1 is MGHDK and CDR2 is SYGVNS in the germline V gene. The CDR3 region is CASSESPLKGGAYNEQFF. CDR3 DNA sequence: TGTGCCAGCAGTGAATCCCCTCTAAAGGGGGGGGCCTACAATGAGCAGTTCTTC.

The J gene is TRBJ1-5, the V gene TRBV19; TRBD1 might be the D (6 bases). CDR1 and CDR2 from the germline V gene are LNHDA and SQIVND (reference sequence). CDR3 size: 16 residues. Trimming removed 1 base at V and 1 base at J, with 11 bases between. CDR3 loop: CASSIAGQGSNQPQHF. The CDR3 nucleotides read TGTGCCAGTAGTATAGCCGGGCAGGGGAGCAATCAGCCCCAGCATTTT.

The chain is built from TRBV6-5 and TRBJ1-5; a possible D gene is TRBD1 (6 bases). The length of the CDR3 is 14 residues. V lost 6 bases to trimming and J lost 5 bases, with 14 bases between them. Germline-derived CDR1 and CDR2 are MNHEY and SVGAGI. The CDR3 region has the DNA TGTGCCAGCAGCAAAACAGGGCCCCATCAGCCCCAGCATTTT. Translated, it gives CASSKTGPHQPQHF.

The gene calls are TRBV7-6 and TRBJ2-1; 9 bases match TRBD2. The ends lost 4 bases at V and 5 bases at J; junction bases unmatched: 9. The CDR3 length is 16 residues. CDR1 is SGHVS and CDR2 is FNYEAQ in the germline V gene. The DNA for the CDR3 is TGTGCCAGCAGCTCCTTAGCGGGAGTTGAGAACAATGAGCAGTTCTTC. Translating it yields CASSSLAGVENNEQFF.

The chain couples TRBV5-5 to TRBJ2-1; 10 nucleotides agree with TRBD2. Germline assignment: CDR1 SGHKS and CDR2 YYEKEE (reference sequence). V shed 0 bases and J 7 bases; nucleotides not matched to a gene: 7. This CDR3 has 16 amino acids. CDR3 sequence (DNA): TGTGCCAGCAGCTTGGAAGCTAGCGGGAGATTGAATGAGCAGTTCTTC. Protein product: CASSLEASGRLNEQFF.

The CDR3 DNA reads as TGCGCCAGCAGTTCTAGCGGGAGTGACACCGGGGAGCTGTTTTTT. This codes for CASSSSGSDTGELFF. The V call is TRBV10-1, the J call TRBJ2-2, with 10 bases fitting TRBD2. CDR3 length equals 15 residues. CDR1 and CDR2 (germline): WNHNN, SYGVQD (reference sequence). Trimming took 5 bases from V and 3 from J; bases not matched to a gene: 3.

The chain carries TRBV9 and TRBJ2-1; a weak D match, TRBD1 (5 bases). V was shortened by 1 base and J by 4 bases, with 15 bases between the two germline ends. This CDR3 region has 16 residues. CDR1 is SGDLS, CDR2 YYNGEE, per germline. CDR3 residues: CASSVSGNDQYNEQFF. For the CDR3, the DNA is TGTGCCAGCAGCGTATCAGGGAACGACCAGTACAATGAGCAGTTCTTC.

This clone appeared once. The rearrangement links TRBV18 to TRBJ1-2, with D perhaps matching TRBD1 (6 bases). Germline lookup yields CDR1 KGHSH and CDR2 LQKENI. CDR3 size: 14 residues. Trimming removed 0 bases from V and 7 bases from J, with 12 bases in between. CDR3 sequence (DNA): TGTGCCAGCTCACCACCCTCAGGGGAGGGTGGCTACACCTTC. It codes for CASSPPSGEGGYTF.

The CDR3 region is CASTLSMSEKLFF. In DNA form, the CDR3 reads TGTGCCAGCACCCTAAGTATGAGCGAAAAACTGTTTTTT. V and J are TRBV6-1 and TRBJ1-4; no firm D call. Germline values: CDR1 MNHNS, CDR2 SASEGT. V was trimmed by 7 bases and J by 8 bases, leaving 14 bases between them. The CDR3 is 13 residues long.

The V and J genes are TRBV7-9 and TRBJ1-1; D not resolved. The CDR3 loop spans 13 amino acids. Trimming pared 3 bases from V and 4 bases from J, leaving 9 bases between. The germline gives CDR1 SEHNR, CDR2 FQNEAQ (reference sequence). This CDR3 reads CASSFEVSTEAFF. In nucleotides, the CDR3 is TGTGCCAGCAGCTTCGAGGTGAGCACTGAAGCTTTCTTT.

With regard to this clone: The sample holds other DNA sequences that translate to the same CDR3. The chain recombines TRBV10-3 with TRBJ1-1, with D uncertain. The V gene lost 6 bases and the J gene lost 3 bases, with 8 bases spanning the gap. Germline loops: CDR1 ENHRY, CDR2 SYGVKD. CDR3 length equals 12 residues. The CDR3 reads CAIRGRDTEAFF. The CDR3, as DNA: TGTGCCATCAGAGGCCGGGACACTGAAGCTTTCTTT.

The chain has TRBV5-1 and TRBJ2-7; TRBD2 is a possible D gene (5 bases). Germline assignment: CDR1 SGHRS and CDR2 YFSETQ. This CDR3 is 15 amino acids long. Deletions cut 0 bases from V and 7 bases from J, with 17 bases between. The CDR3 is CASSLGLVGEGEQYF. As DNA, the CDR3 is TGCGCCAGCAGCTTGGGCTTGGTGGGAGAAGGGGAGCAGTACTTC.

The rearrangement links TRBV5-1 to TRBJ1-2, with 7 bases lining up with TRBD1. This CDR3 comprises 18 residues. Per germline, CDR1 SGHRS and CDR2 YFSETQ. V lost 0 bases, J lost 6 bases, and 17 bases stayed unmatched. Here the CDR3 reads CASSLAGLQGTAFNGYTF. The CDR3, as DNA: TGCGCCAGCAGCTTGGCCGGGTTGCAAGGGACAGCGTTTAATGGCTACACCTTC.

The chain uses TRBV7-6 and TRBJ2-4; D is perhaps TRBD2 (7 bases). CDR3 length equals 15 residues. The germline gives CDR1 SGHVS, CDR2 FNYEAQ. V lost 3 bases to trimming and J lost 0 bases, with 9 bases between them. The CDR3 region is CASSFRGAAKNIQYF. The CDR3 nucleotides are TGTGCCAGCAGCTTCCGGGGGGCAGCCAAAAACATTCAGTACTTC.

The V gene is TRBV28, the J gene TRBJ2-5, with TRBD1 identical over 9 bases. The J call may be mistaken, given a closer DNA end match to TRBJ2-7. The length of the CDR3 is 15 residues. Germline V lookup: CDR1 MDHEN, CDR2 SYDVKM. The CDR3 bases are TGTGCCAGCAGTCACAGGGGGCGGCTGGTCTACGAGCAGTACTTC. Translated, it gives CASSHRGRLVYEQYF.

There are a few counts of this clone. This sequence joins TRBV29-1 and TRBJ1-2; possibly TRBD1 for D (6 bases). Germline V gene sequence: CDR1 SQVTM, CDR2 ANQGSEA. V was pared by 3 bases and J by 4 bases, with 9 bases between. This CDR3 region has 12 residues. The CDR3 DNA reads as TGCAGCGTTGATACAGGGACCTATGGCTACACCTTC. This sequence encodes CSVDTGTYGYTF.

This clone has a handful of counts. The chain couples TRBV5-1 to TRBJ2-7; 16 bases line up with TRBD2. The CDR3 totals 18 residues. Germline V lookup: CDR1 SGHRS, CDR2 YFSETQ. V was pared by 2 bases and J by 5 bases, with 10 bases of the junction left unmatched. The CDR3 DNA follows: TGCGCCAGCAGCTTCGTCCCGGGACTAGCGGGGGGGCCCCACGAGCAGTACTTC. The encoded protein is CASSFVPGLAGGPHEQYF.

The gene calls are TRBV5-1 and TRBJ1-1; tentatively, D is TRBD1 (5 bases). Germline lookup yields CDR1 SGHRS and CDR2 YFSETQ. The CDR3 covers 13 residues. V was clipped by 6 bases and J by 1 base, with 10 bases between them. CDR3 amino acids: CASKPQGNTEAFF. Written as DNA, the CDR3 is TGCGCCAGCAAGCCCCAGGGGAACACTGAAGCTTTCTTT.

Worth noting for this clone: The junction does not match germline at one end; this may be a read error. This chain uses TRBV7-3 with TRBJ2-7, with 8 nucleotides matching TRBD2. The CDR3 is 15 residues long. Germline V gene lookup returns CDR1 SGHTA and CDR2 FQGTGA. The CDR3 DNA is TGTGCCAGCAGCTCACAAGCGGGGGCCTCCCACGAGCAGTACTTC. Residues: CASSSQAGASHEQYF. Full variable domain (missing parts from reference TRBV7-3 and TRBJ2-7): GAGVSQTPSNKVTEKGKYVELRCDPISGHTALYWYRQSLGQGPEFLIYFQGTGAADDSGLPNDRFFAVRPEGSVSTLKIQRTERGDSAVYLCASSSQAGASHEQYFGPGTRLTVT.

The V call is TRBV4-1, the J call TRBJ2-5; 8 bases are shared with TRBD1. Trimming cost V 4 bases and J 6 bases; bases outside gene matches: 10. This CDR3 spans 15 amino acids. Germline CDR1 is MGHRA and CDR2 is YSYEKL. CDR3: CASSPLYRTGQTQYF. DNA for the CDR3: TGCGCCAGCAGCCCATTATATCGGACAGGGCAGACCCAGTACTTC.

V gene TRBV21-1 combines with J gene TRBJ1-5; the D call TRBD1 from the table was never checked on the DNA. TRBV21-1 is deemed a pseudogene. The CDR3 is 15 residues long. The chain's CDR3 is CASSKGLRGSQPQHF. For the CDR3, the DNA is TGTGCCAGCAGCAAAGGGTTAAGGGGTTCTCAGCCCCAGCATTTT.

The V gene is TRBV19, the J gene TRBJ2-1, with D tentatively TRBD2 (7 bases). The germline gives CDR1 LNHDA, CDR2 SQIVND (reference sequence). Trimming stripped 4 bases from V and 1 base from J, with 14 bases between. There are 16 residues in the CDR3. The CDR3 sequence is CASSRAGRGSYNEQFF. CDR3 DNA sequence: TGTGCCAGTAGTAGGGCGGGGAGGGGGTCCTACAATGAGCAGTTCTTC.

The chain is built from TRBV9 and TRBJ2-1; unclear D gene. CDR3 size: 12 residues. Germline values: CDR1 SGDLS, CDR2 YYNGEE. With 0 bases removed from V and 6 bases from J, the gap between germline ends came to 4 bases. CDR3 in DNA: TGTGCCAGCAGCGTAGCTAGCAATGAGCAGTTCTTC. Its protein is CASSVASNEQFF. Full variable domain (missing parts from reference TRBV9 and TRBJ2-1): DSGVTQTPKHLITATGQRVTLRCSPRSGDLSVYWYQQSLDQGLQFLIQYYNGEERAKGNILERFSAQQFPDLHSELNLSSLELGDSALYFCASSVASNEQFFGPGTRLTVL.

The chain couples TRBV28 to TRBJ2-2; 10 nucleotides match TRBD1. V shed 3 bases, J shed 6 bases, and the junction held 1 base outside the gene matches. From germline, CDR1 is MDHEN and CDR2 SYDVKM. This CDR3 spans 14 amino acids. The CDR3: CASSLGTGAGELFF. The CDR3 DNA reads as TGTGCCAGCAGTTTGGGGACAGGGGCCGGGGAGCTGTTTTTT.